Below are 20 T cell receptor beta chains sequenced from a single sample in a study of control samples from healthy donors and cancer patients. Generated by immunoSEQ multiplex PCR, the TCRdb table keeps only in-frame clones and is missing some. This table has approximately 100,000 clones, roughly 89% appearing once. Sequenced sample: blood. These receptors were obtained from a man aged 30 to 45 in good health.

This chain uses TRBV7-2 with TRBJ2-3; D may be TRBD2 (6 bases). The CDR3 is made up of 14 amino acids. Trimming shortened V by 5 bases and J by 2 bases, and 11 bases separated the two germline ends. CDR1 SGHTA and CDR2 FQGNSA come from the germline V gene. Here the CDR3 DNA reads TGTGCCAGCAGCGGGACTTTCGACACAGATACGCAGTATTTT. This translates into CASSGTFDTDTQYF.

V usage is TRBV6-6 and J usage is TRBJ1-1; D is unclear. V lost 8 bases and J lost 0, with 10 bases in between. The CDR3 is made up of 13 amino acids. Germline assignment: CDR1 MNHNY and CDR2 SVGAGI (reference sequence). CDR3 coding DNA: TGTGCCAGCGCTAGTCGCATGAACACTGAAGCTTTCTTT. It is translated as CASASRMNTEAFF.

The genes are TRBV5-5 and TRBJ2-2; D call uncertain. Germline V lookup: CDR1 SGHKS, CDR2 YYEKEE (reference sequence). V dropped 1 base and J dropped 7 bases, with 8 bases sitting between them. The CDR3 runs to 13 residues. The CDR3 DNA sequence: TGTGCCAGCAGCTTGTCCCGTGTCGGGGAGCTGTTTTTT. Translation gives CASSLSRVGELFF.

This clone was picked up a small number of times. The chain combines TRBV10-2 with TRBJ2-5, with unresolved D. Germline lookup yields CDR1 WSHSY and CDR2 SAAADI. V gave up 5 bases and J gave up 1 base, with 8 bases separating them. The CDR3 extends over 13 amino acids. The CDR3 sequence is CASSWLPQETQYF. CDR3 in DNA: TGCGCCAGCAGTTGGCTACCCCAAGAGACCCAGTACTTC.

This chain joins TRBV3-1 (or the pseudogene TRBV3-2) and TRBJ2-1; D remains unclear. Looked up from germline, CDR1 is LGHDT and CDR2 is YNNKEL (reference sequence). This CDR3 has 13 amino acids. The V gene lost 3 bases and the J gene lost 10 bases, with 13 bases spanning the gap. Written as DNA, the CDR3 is TGTGCCAGCAGCCACCTCGACTCGCGGGAGCAGTTCTTC. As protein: CASSHLDSREQFF.

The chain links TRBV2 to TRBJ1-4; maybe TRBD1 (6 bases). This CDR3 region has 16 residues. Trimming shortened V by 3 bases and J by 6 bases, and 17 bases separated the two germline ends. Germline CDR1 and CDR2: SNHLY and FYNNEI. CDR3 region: CASSDDAGARYEKLFF. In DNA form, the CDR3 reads TGTGCCAGCAGTGATGACGCAGGGGCGCGTTATGAAAAACTGTTTTTT.

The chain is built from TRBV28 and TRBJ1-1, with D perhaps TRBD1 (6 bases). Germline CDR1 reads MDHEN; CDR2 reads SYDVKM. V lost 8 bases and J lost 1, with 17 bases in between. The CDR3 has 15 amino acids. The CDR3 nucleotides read TGTGCCAGCCACCCTACAGGGTTGCGGAACACTGAAGCTTTCTTT. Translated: CASHPTGLRNTEAFF.

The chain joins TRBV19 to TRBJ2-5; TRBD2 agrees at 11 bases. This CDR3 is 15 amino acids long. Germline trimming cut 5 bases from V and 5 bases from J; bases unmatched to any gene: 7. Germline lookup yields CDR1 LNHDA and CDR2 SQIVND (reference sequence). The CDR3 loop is CASSPGTSGSETQYF. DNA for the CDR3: TGTGCCAGTAGTCCTGGGACTAGCGGCTCGGAGACCCAGTACTTC.

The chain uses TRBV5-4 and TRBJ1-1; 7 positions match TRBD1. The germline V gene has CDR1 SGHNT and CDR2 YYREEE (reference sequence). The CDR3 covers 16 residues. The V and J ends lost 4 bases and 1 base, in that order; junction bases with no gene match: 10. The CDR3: CASSQGGDSPNTEAFF. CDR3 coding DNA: TGTGCCAGCAGCCAGGGGGGGGACTCCCCGAACACTGAAGCTTTCTTT.

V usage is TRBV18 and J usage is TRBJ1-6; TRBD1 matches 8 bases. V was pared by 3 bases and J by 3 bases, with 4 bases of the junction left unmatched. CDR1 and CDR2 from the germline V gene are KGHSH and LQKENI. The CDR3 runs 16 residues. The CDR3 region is CASSPPGQVYNSPLHF. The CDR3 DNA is TGTGCCAGCTCACCGCCGGGACAGGTCTATAATTCACCCCTCCACTTT.

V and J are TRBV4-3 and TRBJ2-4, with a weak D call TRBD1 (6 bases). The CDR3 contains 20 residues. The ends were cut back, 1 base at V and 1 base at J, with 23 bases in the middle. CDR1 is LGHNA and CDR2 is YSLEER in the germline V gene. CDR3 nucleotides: TGCGCCAGCAGCCAAGCATTTACAGGGTTCGAGACTATGGCCAAAAACATTCAGTACTTC. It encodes CASSQAFTGFETMAKNIQYF.

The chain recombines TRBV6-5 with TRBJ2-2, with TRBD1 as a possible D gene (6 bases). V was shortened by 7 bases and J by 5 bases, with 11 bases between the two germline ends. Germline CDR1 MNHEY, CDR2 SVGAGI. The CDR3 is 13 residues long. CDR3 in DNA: TGTGCCAGCACGAAGGGGGTTACCGGGGAGCTGTTTTTT. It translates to CASTKGVTGELFF.

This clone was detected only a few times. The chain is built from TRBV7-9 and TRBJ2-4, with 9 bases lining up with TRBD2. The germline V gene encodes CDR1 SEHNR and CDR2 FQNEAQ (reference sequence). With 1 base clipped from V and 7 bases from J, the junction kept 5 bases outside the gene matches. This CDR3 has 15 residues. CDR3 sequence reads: CASSLVSGGGNIQYF. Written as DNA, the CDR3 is TGTGCCAGCAGCTTAGTTAGCGGGGGAGGTAACATTCAGTACTTC. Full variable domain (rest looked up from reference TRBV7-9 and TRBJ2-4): DTGVSQNPRHKITKRGQNVTFRCDPISEHNRLYWYRQTLGQGPEFLTYFQNEAQLEKSRLLSDRFSAERPKGSFSTLEIQRTEQGDSAMYLCASSLVSGGGNIQYFGAGTRLSVL.

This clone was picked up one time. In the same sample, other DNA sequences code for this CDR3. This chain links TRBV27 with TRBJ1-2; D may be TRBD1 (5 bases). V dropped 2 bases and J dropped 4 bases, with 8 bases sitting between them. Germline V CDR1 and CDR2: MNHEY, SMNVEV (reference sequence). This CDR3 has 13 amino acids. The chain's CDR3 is CASSLQGTYGYTF. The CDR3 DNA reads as TGTGCCAGCAGTTTACAAGGGACCTATGGCTACACCTTC.

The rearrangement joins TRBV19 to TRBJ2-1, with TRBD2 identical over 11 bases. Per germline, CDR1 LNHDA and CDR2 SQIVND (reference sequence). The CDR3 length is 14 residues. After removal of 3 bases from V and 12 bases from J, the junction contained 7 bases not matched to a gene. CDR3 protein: CASSMVSGGAWQFF. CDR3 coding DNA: TGTGCCAGTAGTATGGTTAGCGGGGGGGCGTGGCAGTTCTTC.

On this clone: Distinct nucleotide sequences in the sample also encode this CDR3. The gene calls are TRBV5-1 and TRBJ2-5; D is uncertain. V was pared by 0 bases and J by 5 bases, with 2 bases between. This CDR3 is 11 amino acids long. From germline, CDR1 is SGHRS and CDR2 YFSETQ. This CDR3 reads CASSLVETQYF. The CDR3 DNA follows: TGCGCCAGCAGCTTGGTGGAGACCCAGTACTTC.

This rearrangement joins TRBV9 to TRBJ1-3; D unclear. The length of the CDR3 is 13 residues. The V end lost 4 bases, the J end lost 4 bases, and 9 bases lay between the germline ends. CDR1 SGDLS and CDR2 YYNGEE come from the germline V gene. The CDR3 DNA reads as TGTGCCAGCAGCTCGAGTAGGGGAAACACCATATATTTT. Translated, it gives CASSSSRGNTIYF. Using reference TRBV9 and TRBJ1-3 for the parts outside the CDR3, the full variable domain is DSGVTQTPKHLITATGQRVTLRCSPRSGDLSVYWYQQSLDQGLQFLIQYYNGEERAKGNILERFSAQQFPDLHSELNLSSLELGDSALYFCASSSSRGNTIYFGEGSWLTVV.

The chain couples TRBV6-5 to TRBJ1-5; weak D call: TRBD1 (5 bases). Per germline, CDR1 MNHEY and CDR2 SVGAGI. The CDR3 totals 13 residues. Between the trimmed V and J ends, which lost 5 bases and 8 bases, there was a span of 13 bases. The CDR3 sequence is CASSQGGVKPQHF. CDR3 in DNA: TGTGCCAGCAGTCAGGGAGGGGTAAAGCCCCAGCATTTT.

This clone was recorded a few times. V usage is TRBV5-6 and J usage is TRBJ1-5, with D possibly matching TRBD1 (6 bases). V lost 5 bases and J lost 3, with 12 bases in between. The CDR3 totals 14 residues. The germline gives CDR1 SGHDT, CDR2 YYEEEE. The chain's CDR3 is CASSSGQFNQPQHF. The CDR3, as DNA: TGTGCCAGCAGTTCTGGACAGTTCAATCAGCCCCAGCATTTT.

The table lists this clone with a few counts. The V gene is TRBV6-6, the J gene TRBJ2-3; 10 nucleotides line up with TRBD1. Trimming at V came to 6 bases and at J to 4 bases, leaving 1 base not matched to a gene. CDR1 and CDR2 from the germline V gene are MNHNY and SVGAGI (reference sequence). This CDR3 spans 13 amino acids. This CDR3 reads CASRTGGADTQYF. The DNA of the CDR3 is TGTGCCAGCAGGACAGGGGGCGCAGATACGCAGTATTTT.